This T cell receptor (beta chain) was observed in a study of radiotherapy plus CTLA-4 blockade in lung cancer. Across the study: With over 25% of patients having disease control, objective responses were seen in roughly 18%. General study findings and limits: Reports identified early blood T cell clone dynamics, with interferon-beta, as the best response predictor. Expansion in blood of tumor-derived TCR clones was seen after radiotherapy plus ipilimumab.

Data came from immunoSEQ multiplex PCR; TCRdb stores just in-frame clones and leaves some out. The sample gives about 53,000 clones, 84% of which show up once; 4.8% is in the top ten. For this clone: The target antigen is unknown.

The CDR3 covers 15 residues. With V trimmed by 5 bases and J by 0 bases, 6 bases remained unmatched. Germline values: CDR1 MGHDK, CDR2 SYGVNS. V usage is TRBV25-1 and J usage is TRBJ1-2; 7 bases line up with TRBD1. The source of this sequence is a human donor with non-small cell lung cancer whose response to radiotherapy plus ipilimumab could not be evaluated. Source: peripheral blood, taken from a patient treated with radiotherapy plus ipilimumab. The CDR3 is CASSTRGTANYGYTF. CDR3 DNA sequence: TGTGCCAGCAGTACCCGAGGGACAGCTAACTATGGCTACACCTTC.